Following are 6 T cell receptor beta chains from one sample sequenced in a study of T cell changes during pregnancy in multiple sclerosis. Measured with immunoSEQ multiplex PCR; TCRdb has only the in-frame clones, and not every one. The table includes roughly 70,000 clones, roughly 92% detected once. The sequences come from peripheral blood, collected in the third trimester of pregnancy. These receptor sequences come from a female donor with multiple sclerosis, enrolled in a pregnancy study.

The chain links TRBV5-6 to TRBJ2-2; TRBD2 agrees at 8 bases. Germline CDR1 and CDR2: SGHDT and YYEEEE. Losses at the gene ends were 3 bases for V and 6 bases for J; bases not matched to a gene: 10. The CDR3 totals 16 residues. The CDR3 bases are TGTGCCAGCAGCTCCCCCAGCGGGGGCCTTTCCGGGGAGCTGTTTTTT. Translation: CASSSPSGGLSGELFF.

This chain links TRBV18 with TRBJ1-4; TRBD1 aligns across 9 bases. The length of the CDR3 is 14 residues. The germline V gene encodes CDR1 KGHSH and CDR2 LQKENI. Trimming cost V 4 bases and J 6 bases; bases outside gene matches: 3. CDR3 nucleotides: TGTGCCAGCTCACAACGGGACAGGGATGAAAAACTGTTTTTT. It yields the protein CASSQRDRDEKLFF.

CDR3 residues: CASSLVASGSDLPYEQYF. Written as DNA, the CDR3 is TGTGCCAGCAGCTTAGTGGCTAGCGGGAGTGATTTACCCTACGAGCAGTACTTC. The J gene is TRBJ2-7, the V gene TRBV7-9, with 10 positions matching TRBD2. This CDR3 contains 18 residues. V lost 1 base and J lost 2; bases outside the gene matches: 11. The germline V gene has CDR1 SEHNR and CDR2 FQNEAQ (reference sequence).

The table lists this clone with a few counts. In nucleotides, the CDR3 is TGTGCCAGCTCACCGGACACTAACTATGGCTACACCTTC. Protein sequence: CASSPDTNYGYTF. This sequence joins TRBV18 and TRBJ1-2; a weak D match, TRBD1 (5 bases). V lost 3 bases and J lost 0, with 5 bases in between. This CDR3 has 13 residues. In germline, CDR1 is KGHSH, CDR2 LQKENI.

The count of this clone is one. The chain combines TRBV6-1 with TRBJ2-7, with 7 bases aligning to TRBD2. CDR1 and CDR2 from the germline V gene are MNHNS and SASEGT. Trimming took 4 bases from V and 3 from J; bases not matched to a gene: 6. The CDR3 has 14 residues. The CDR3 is CASSGRTSLYEQYF. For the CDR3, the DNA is TGTGCCAGCAGTGGCCGGACTAGTCTCTACGAGCAGTACTTC.

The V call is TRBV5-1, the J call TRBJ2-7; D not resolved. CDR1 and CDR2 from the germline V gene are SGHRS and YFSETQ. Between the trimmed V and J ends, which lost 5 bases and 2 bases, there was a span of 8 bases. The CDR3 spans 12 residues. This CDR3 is CASSGYTYEQYF. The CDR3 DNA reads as TGCGCCAGCAGTGGTTACACCTACGAGCAGTACTTC.